This T cell receptor (beta chain) was sequenced in a study of T cells in Graves' hyperthyroidism and ophthalmopathy (dated by TCRdb to about 2019). With respect to the entire study: Peripheral blood samples were taken at the time of initial diagnosis, prior to any treatment. To identify distinguishing TCR V-J signatures, a discovery cohort of around 98 patients was used, comprising 40 to 45 with Graves' ophthalmopathy and approximately 57 with stable Graves' hyperthyroidism. Whether ophthalmopathy could be predicted prospectively was tested in an independent validation cohort made up of 18 to 20 hyperthyroidism patients plus 17 patients who later progressed to ophthalmopathy. The 75 to 100 discovery patients were randomly split 7:3 into training and test sets. In addition, the study compared T-cell repertoires in thyroid tissue and in blood from five or six Graves' hyperthyroidism patients. After blood sampling, hyperthyroidism patients were treated with methimazole at a starting dose of 30 mg daily, and ophthalmopathy patients were treated with high-dose intravenous methylprednisolone. TCR Vbeta CDR3 sequencing of 135 peripheral blood samples (43 ophthalmopathy, around 80 hyperthyroidism and around 17 progressor patients) is reported in the paper.

The TCR beta CDR3 regions were amplified from the RNA transcripts. A first-round RT-PCR of the TCR CDR3 used the HTBI primer set with the Qiagen OneStep RT-PCR kit. Libraries were constructed in a second round of multiplex PCR, after which size selection and purification were performed. Paired-end sequencing of the libraries was performed with 100 bp reads on an Illumina HiSeq2000. The source study handled its data this way. SOAPnuke was used to process the raw data, removing reads that contained adapters or uncalled bases, had a mean Phred below 15, or lacked an exact match to the constant primer or identifier. COPE v1.2.5 was used to merge the high-quality paired reads, and each unique nucleotide sequence was defined as a clonotype. Clonotypes were aligned to IMGT TRBV, TRBD and TRBJ reference segments using MiTCR v1.1. The analysis included only V-J combinations with a frequency above 0.0001, which together covered around 99% of the repertoires. A TCS score was defined as the ratio of F50 (clonal expansion) to E x V (chaos), with BLOSUM62-based TCRdist applied between CDR3 peptides within each V-J. Welch's t-statistics and random forest reduced around 510 V-J features to roughly 13, which were used in a naive Bayes classifier (R e1071). Starting from the raw public reads, TCRdb applied fastp trimming at Q25, assembled clones with MiXCR and retained in-frame beta chains. All rows with the same CDR3 protein become a single entry with the most common DNA and genes. TCRdb's processing, not the authors', yielded these V and J calls. The sample records 300,000 or so distinct CDR3 sequences, about 21% of which are singletons. Less than 65% of the sample is in the top ten clones.

Results the study describes overall, beyond this receptor: Sample size was not statistically predetermined, and investigators were not blinded to group allocation. Blood samples also contained most of the expanded thyroid clonotypes (frequency above 0.001), which suggests that blood repertoires may reflect thyroid immune responses. Ophthalmopathy was separated from stable hyperthyroidism by a 13 V-J signature model, with approximately 89% sensitivity and about 81% specificity obtained in cross-validation and 80%/75% obtained in testing. In validation, progression to ophthalmopathy was predicted by the model with 70.59% sensitivity and 72.22% specificity, a median of 6.5 months before onset.

Stable Graves' hyperthyroidism was defined as the absence of progression to ophthalmopathy over 18 months of follow-up. Hyperthyroidism patients were newly diagnosed, had a disease duration of under 2 months, and were aged 18 to 65 years. Any patient with an uncontrolled infection, another autoimmune disease, pregnancy or lactation was excluded. Diagnoses were based on clinical symptoms, serum thyroxine and TRAb, thyroid ultrasound and orbital computed tomography. PBMCs were isolated from about 9.1 ml of fresh peripheral blood by Ficoll-Paque density gradient centrifugation. Total RNA was extracted with Trizol reagent, and quality was checked on an Agilent 2100 Bioanalyzer. CDR1 SGHTA and CDR2 FQGNSA are derived from the germline V gene. The cysteine opens and the phenylalanine closes a CDR3 of 15 amino acids. Just the 45-base CDR3 DNA is kept, in frame starting at base 1. Relative to germline, V is missing 5 bases and J is missing 1 base, with 4 bases of the junction outside any gene match.

About this clonotype: No antigen is known for it. No base quality values were provided; no much bigger clone lies one nucleotide off.

This TCR derives from a woman aged 45 to 65 with Graves' hyperthyroidism. The chain was built from TRBV7-2 and TRBJ1-4; a stretch of 7 junction bases matches TRBD1. Source material: blood. The bases are TGTGCCAGCAGCGCACAGGGGATAACTAATGAAAAACTGTTTTTT. This is translated as CASSAQGITNEKLFF.